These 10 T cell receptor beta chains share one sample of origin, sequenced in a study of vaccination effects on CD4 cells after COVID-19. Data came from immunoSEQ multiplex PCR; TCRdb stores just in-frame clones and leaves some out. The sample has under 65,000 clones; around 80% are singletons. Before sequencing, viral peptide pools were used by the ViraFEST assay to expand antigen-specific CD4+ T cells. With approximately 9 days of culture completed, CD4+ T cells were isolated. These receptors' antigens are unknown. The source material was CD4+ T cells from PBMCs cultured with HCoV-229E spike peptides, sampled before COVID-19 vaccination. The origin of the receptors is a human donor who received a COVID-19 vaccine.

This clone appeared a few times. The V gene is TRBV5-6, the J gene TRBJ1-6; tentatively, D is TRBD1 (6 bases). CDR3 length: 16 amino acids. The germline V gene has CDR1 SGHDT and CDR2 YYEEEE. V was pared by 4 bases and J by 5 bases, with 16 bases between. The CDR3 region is CASSEQGTGNNSPLHF. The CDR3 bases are TGTGCCAGCAGCGAACAGGGAACAGGGAATAATTCACCCCTCCACTTT. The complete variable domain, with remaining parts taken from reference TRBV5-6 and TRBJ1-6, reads DAGVTQSPTHLIKTRGQQVTLRCSPKSGHDTVSWYQQALGQGPQFIFQYYEEEERQRGNFPDRFSGHQFPNYSSELNVNALLLGDSALYLCASSEQGTGNNSPLHFGNGTRLTVT.

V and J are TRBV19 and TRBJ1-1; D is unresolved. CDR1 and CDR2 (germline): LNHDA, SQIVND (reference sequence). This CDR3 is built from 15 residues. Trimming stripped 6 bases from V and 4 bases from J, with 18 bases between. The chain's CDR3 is CASSEWNPRGTEAFF. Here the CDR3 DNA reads TGTGCCAGTAGCGAATGGAACCCCCGGGGCACTGAAGCTTTCTTT.

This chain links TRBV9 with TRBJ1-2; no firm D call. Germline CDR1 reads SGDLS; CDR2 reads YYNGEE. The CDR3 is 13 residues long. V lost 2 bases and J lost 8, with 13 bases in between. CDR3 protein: CASSVEGGRGYTF. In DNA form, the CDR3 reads TGTGCCAGCAGCGTCGAAGGAGGGCGAGGCTACACCTTC.

The DNA for the CDR3 is TGTGCCAGCTCCTCAATTAGGACTAGCGGGGGGTGGGGTTCCCAGTACTTC. Protein sequence: CASSSIRTSGGWGSQYF. The chain has TRBV3-1 (or the pseudogene TRBV3-2) and TRBJ2-5, with 14 bases matching TRBD2. Per the germline V gene, CDR1 is LGHDT and CDR2 is YNNKEL (reference sequence). The CDR3 sequence is 17 residues long. J gave up 9 bases and V 8 bases, and 17 bases lay outside the gene matches.

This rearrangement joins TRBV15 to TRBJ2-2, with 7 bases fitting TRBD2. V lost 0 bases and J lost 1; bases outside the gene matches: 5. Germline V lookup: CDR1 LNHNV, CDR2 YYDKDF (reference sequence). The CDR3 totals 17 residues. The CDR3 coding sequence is TGTGCCACCAGCAGAGATCTCGCGGGGGTGAACACCGGGGAGCTGTTTTTT. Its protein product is CATSRDLAGVNTGELFF.

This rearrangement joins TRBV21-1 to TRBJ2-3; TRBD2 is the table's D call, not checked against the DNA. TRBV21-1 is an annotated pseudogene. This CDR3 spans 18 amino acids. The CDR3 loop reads CASSLRGLLDLAQDTQYF. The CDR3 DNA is TGTGCCAGCAGCTTAAGAGGGTTACTAGACTTAGCACAAGATACGCAGTATTTT.

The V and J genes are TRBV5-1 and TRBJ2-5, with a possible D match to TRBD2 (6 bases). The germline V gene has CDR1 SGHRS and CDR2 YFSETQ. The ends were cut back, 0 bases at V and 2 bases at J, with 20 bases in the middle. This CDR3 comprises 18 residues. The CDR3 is CASSLGPLAGTTQETQYF. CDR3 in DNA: TGCGCCAGCAGCTTGGGTCCCCTTGCGGGGACCACTCAAGAGACCCAGTACTTC.

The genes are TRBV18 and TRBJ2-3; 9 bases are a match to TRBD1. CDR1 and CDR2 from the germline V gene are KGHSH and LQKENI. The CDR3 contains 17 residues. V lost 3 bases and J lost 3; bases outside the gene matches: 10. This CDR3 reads CASSPNTGQGGTDTQYF. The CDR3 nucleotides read TGTGCCAGCTCACCTAACACGGGACAGGGAGGGACAGATACGCAGTATTTT.

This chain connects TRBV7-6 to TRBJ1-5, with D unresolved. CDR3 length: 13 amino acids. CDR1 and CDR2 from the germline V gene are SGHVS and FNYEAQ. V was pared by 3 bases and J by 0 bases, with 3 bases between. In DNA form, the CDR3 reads TGTGCCAGCAGCTTTCATAGCAATCAGCCCCAGCATTTT. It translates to CASSFHSNQPQHF.

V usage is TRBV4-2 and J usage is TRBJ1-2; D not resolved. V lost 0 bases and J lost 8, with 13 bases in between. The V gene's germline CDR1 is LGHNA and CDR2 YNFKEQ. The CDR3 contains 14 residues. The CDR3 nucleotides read TGTGCCAGCAGCCAAGATCTGGGCAATTTGGGCTACACCTTC. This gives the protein CASSQDLGNLGYTF.